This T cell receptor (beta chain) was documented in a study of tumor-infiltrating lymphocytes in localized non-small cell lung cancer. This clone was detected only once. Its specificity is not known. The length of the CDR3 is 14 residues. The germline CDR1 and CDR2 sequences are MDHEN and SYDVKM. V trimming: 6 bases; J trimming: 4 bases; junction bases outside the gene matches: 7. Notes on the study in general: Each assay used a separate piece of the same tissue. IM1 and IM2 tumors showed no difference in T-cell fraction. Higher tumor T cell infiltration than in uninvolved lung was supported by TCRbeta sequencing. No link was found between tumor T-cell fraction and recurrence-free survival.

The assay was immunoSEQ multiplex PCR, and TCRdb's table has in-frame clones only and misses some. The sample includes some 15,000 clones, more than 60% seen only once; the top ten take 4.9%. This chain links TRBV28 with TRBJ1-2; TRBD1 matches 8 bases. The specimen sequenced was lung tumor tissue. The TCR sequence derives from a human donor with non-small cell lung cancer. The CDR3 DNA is TGTGCCAGCAGGGGGGGGGACAGGAGCTATGGCTACACCTTC. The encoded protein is CASRGGDRSYGYTF.